This T cell receptor beta chain originates from a study of blood T cell repertoires in COVID-19 (dated by TCRdb to about 2020). Turning to the overall study: Samples from collaborators originated in the United States, Italy and Spain and spanned both the acute and convalescent phases of COVID-19. The prospective study material was composed of cDNA or gDNA derived from T cells, B-cell-depleted T cells, or PBMCs. Subjects who had been exposed to COVID-19, were actively infected with it, or had recovered from it provided the deeply sampled blood TCRbeta repertoires that made up the dataset. The repertoires were released in a freely available public database intended as a resource for research on the immune response to SARS-CoV-2. The samples were drawn from the first 160 participants of the ongoing ImmuneRACE study and from 950 to 1,500 subjects provided by 6 global collaborators. A de-identified subject ID, COVID-19 status, age in years and sex were almost always included in the sample metadata. Where available, HLA class I and class II types were obtained from metadata supplied by the sample provider rather than from assay-based typing. The investigation overall reported the following: The quantity of clinical and demographic metadata differed by source and by participant and was supplied without curation.

A remark on this clone: The antigen it binds to is not known. Within one base of it there is no much larger clone, and no base qualities were kept.

TCRbeta CDR3 regions were amplified from genomic DNA using the immunoSEQ Assay, a bias-controlled multiplex PCR. As for how the authors treated the data: The number of nucleated cells in each sample was estimated from the amplification of reference gene primers within the assay. Sequence reads were collapsed and filtered to measure the absolute abundance of every unique TCRbeta CDR3 rearrangement. Productive Simpson clonality was computed per sample as the square root of Simpson's diversity index over productive rearrangements. TCRdb re-hosts the immuneACCESS table, in-frame sequences only. Its copies lack some clones; in the studies checked, an unresolved V gene accounts for under half of them, and the cause for the rest is not known. Clone size and the V and J calls come from that table; the DNA yielded D and trimming. This sample comprises about 670,000 clones, 75% to 90% of them detected only once. Over 0.2% of the sample comes from the top ten.

Collaborating institutions collected whole blood in K2EDTA tubes following their own protocols. For TCRbeta analysis, collaborators shipped samples in one of three forms: frozen whole blood, isolated PBMCs, or DNA extracted from either of those sample types. The CDR3, cysteine through phenylalanine, is 16 amino acids long. Only the CDR3 part of the read is kept: 48 bases, read in frame from the first base. Trimming leaves V shorter by 5 bases and J shorter by 2 bases, with the junction holding 8 bases beyond the gene matches. CDR1 and CDR2, per the germline V gene (reference sequence), are MNHEY and SMNVEV.

Sequenced material: peripheral blood. This sequence uses TRBV27 and TRBJ2-1; TRBD2 fits 8 bases in the junction. This TCR was sampled from a woman younger than 35 with acute or convalescent COVID-19. Here the CDR3 is given as CASSPWPGGAYNEQFF. The nucleotide sequence reads as follows: TGTGCCAGCAGTCCCTGGCCGGGGGGGGCCTACAATGAGCAGTTCTTC.